Listed here are 7 T cell receptor beta chains from one sample, sequenced in a study of vaccination effects on CD4 cells after COVID-19. Subsequent to approximately 11 days of culture, CD4+ T cells were isolated. Vaccination of participants consisted of two doses of either the BNT162b2 or mRNA-1273 vaccine. The protocol was immunoSEQ multiplex PCR, while the TCRdb copy is restricted to in-frame clones and leaves out a portion. The profile shows about 47,000 clones, roughly two thirds of them singletons. Their target antigens are unknown. This specimen consisted of CD4+ T cells from PBMCs cultured without peptide, obtained after COVID-19 vaccination. Receptor source: a human donor who received a COVID-19 vaccine.

The chain combines TRBV27 with TRBJ2-7; D is unclear. Germline-derived CDR1 and CDR2 are MNHEY and SMNVEV (reference sequence). The CDR3 sequence is 18 residues long. V lost 2 bases to trimming and J lost 3 bases, with 23 bases between them. The DNA for the CDR3 is TGTGCCAGCAGTTTAAATAAAAGACACCCCATTAAGGACTACGAGCAGTACTTC. Translating it yields CASSLNKRHPIKDYEQYF.

The chain links TRBV19 to TRBJ1-2; D is unclear. Trimming shortened V by 6 bases and J by 0 bases, and 8 bases separated the two germline ends. The length of the CDR3 is 13 residues. Germline CDR1 LNHDA, CDR2 SQIVND (reference sequence). CDR3 nucleotides: TGTGCCAGTAGACAGCAGACTAACTATGGCTACACCTTC. Residues: CASRQQTNYGYTF.

This chain links TRBV4-1 with TRBJ2-1, with 8 bases aligning to TRBD2. This CDR3 has 15 amino acids. Germline values: CDR1 MGHRA, CDR2 YSYEKL. V shed 4 bases, J shed 8 bases, and the junction held 10 bases outside the gene matches. The CDR3 here is CASSPGERELYEQFF. The CDR3 coding sequence is TGCGCCAGCAGCCCCGGTGAGCGGGAGCTCTATGAGCAGTTCTTC.

The chain joins TRBV2 to TRBJ2-5, with TRBD1 matching over 10 bases. The V gene end was trimmed by 4 bases and the J gene end by 7 bases; junction bases not matched to a gene: 9. The CDR3 runs to 15 residues. The germline gives CDR1 SNHLY, CDR2 FYNNEI. The CDR3 protein is CASSVSGQGSGTQYF. The CDR3 bases are TGTGCCAGCAGTGTTTCGGGACAGGGGTCGGGGACCCAGTACTTC. Combining the CDR3 with reference TRBV2 and TRBJ2-5 gives the whole variable domain EPEVTQTPSHQVTQMGQEVILRCVPISNHLYFYWYRQILGQKVEFLVSFYNNEISEKSEIFDDQFSVERPDGSNFTLKIRSTKLEDSAMYFCASSVSGQGSGTQYFGPGTRLLVL.

The rearrangement uses TRBV6-5 and TRBJ2-7; 12 bases are shared with TRBD1. Looked up from germline, CDR1 is MNHEY and CDR2 is SVGAGI. The CDR3 has 15 residues. The V gene end was trimmed by 2 bases and the J gene end by 4 bases; junction bases not matched to a gene: 3. This chain's CDR3 is CASSYAGQGAYEQYF. Here the CDR3 DNA reads TGTGCCAGCAGTTACGCGGGACAGGGGGCTTACGAGCAGTACTTC.

The V and J genes are TRBV7-9 and TRBJ1-4; no firm D call. V lost 3 bases and J lost 4, with 9 bases in between. Germline V lookup: CDR1 SEHNR, CDR2 FQNEAQ (reference sequence). The CDR3 has 14 amino acids. Here the CDR3 reads CASSFGRNNEKLFF. The CDR3 DNA sequence: TGTGCCAGCAGCTTCGGCAGAAATAATGAAAAACTGTTTTTT. The entire variable domain, with the rest obtained from reference TRBV7-9 and TRBJ1-4, is as follows: DTGVSQNPRHKITKRGQNVTFRCDPISEHNRLYWYRQTLGQGPEFLTYFQNEAQLEKSRLLSDRFSAERPKGSFSTLEIQRTEQGDSAMYLCASSFGRNNEKLFFGSGTQLSVL.

This chain links TRBV12-3 or TRBV12-4 with TRBJ2-3; D ambiguous. Trimming stripped 6 bases from V and 4 bases from J, with 11 bases between. The CDR3 length is 13 residues. The CDR3 spells CASSRSVADTQYF. CDR3 sequence (DNA): TGTGCCAGCAGCCGAAGCGTAGCAGATACGCAGTATTTT.